The 7 T cell receptor beta chains below were found in one sample sequenced in a study of blood T cell repertoires in COVID-19. The method was immunoSEQ multiplex PCR; TCRdb's version includes in-frame clones alone and lacks a portion of them. The table has some 240,000 clones, about 88% seen once. The material sequenced was PBMCs or T cells enriched from blood (not recorded which). The receptors shown here come from a man aged 25 to 45 with acute COVID-19.

The chain combines TRBV25-1 with TRBJ1-2, with TRBD1 matching 8 bases. V lost 4 bases, J lost 8 bases, and 9 bases stayed unmatched. Germline values: CDR1 MGHDK, CDR2 SYGVNS. The CDR3 has 14 residues. CDR3 sequence: CASSVPGQVIGYTF. CDR3 nucleotide sequence: TGTGCCAGCAGTGTCCCGGGACAGGTGATCGGCTACACCTTC.

The gene calls are TRBV24-1 and TRBJ2-2, with D maybe TRBD1 (5 bases). The CDR3 sequence is 16 residues long. Germline V CDR1 and CDR2: KGHDR, SFDVKD. Trimming left V 3 bases short and J 4 bases short, with 14 bases between. CDR3 nucleotide sequence: TGTGCCACCAGTGATCCGACAGCCATCTTCACCGGGGAGCTGTTTTTT. It translates to CATSDPTAIFTGELFF.

This clone was observed a few times. The chain recombines TRBV19 with TRBJ1-1; TRBD1 is a possible D gene (5 bases). The CDR3 is made up of 15 amino acids. V gave up 0 bases and J gave up 3 bases, with 11 bases separating them. CDR1 and CDR2 (germline): LNHDA, SQIVND (reference sequence). CDR3 sequence: CASSIEVARDTEAFF. The DNA of the CDR3 is TGTGCCAGTAGTATAGAGGTTGCCAGGGACACTGAAGCTTTCTTT.

The chain has TRBV10-1 and TRBJ1-1; the D is unclear. Deletions cut 4 bases from V and 1 base from J, with 7 bases between. The CDR3 spans 13 residues. Germline V CDR1 and CDR2: WNHNN, SYGVQD (reference sequence). In DNA, the CDR3 is TGCGCCAGCAGTGCGACTTCGAACACTGAAGCTTTCTTT. Translated, it gives CASSATSNTEAFF.

The chain combines TRBV7-9 with TRBJ2-5; 8 bases are a match to TRBD2. V shed 4 bases, J shed 7 bases, and the junction held 8 bases outside the gene matches. The CDR3 runs to 14 residues. CDR1 and CDR2 from the germline V gene are SEHNR and FQNEAQ (reference sequence). CDR3 nucleotide sequence: TGTGCCAGCAGCTCCTCGACGGGGGGGAGGACCCAGTACTTC. Residues: CASSSSTGGRTQYF.

The J gene is TRBJ1-1, the V gene TRBV13; D may be TRBD1 (6 bases). Trimming took off 5 bases at V and 4 bases at J, with 17 bases between the two ends. This CDR3 is built from 15 residues. The germline CDR1 and CDR2 sequences are PRHDT and FYEKMQ (reference sequence). CDR3 protein: CASSDSRRGSTEAFF. The CDR3 nucleotides read TGTGCCAGCAGCGACAGCCGCAGGGGAAGCACTGAAGCTTTCTTT.

This chain uses TRBV27 with TRBJ1-3, with no clear D. Trimming took 6 bases from V and 4 from J, leaving 10 bases between them. The CDR3 has 13 residues. Germline CDR1 reads MNHEY; CDR2 reads SMNVEV (reference sequence). CDR3 sequence reads: CASSGYYGNTIYF. The CDR3 nucleotides read TGTGCCAGCAGCGGTTATTACGGAAACACCATATATTTT.